The source of this T cell receptor beta chain is a study of molecular identifiers for immune sequencing clone quantification. Study-wide points: Spiked Jurkat TCR RNA from one cell was reportedly detectable among fewer than 1.3 million naive cells. In CMV-specific effectors, clones above 20 copies held over 99% of molecules; naive, under 1%.

Germline V gene data show CDR1 as MNHEY and CDR2 as SVGEGT. V was shortened by 5 bases and J by 3 bases, with 11 bases between the two germline ends. The CDR3 extends over 13 amino acids. The table lists this clonotype with a few counts. Antigen specificity is unknown. One entry per CDR3 protein results from TCRdb running MiXCR on the PCR reads. Of about 9,800 distinct CDR3 sequences in the sample, just under 20% were seen once. The J gene is TRBJ2-7, the V gene TRBV6-2 or TRBV6-3; D remains unclear. The sequence came from a human donor in good health. Some libraries in this study had Jurkat cell RNA spiked in. What was sequenced was naive CD8+ T cells from blood, with Jurkat cell RNA spiked in. Indicated subset: FACS-sorted CD8+CD4-CCR7+CD45RA+ naive T cells. CDR3 bases: TGTGCCAGCAGTGTTTCTTTTTTCTACGAGCAGTACTTC. It specifies CASSVSFFYEQYF.